A selection of T cell receptor beta chains follows, all from one sample in a study of blood T cell repertoires in COVID-19. The table came from immunoSEQ multiplex PCR; TCRdb's copy has only in-frame clones and leaves some out. The sample includes 360,000 or so clones, about 90% of them seen just once. Sequenced sample: PBMCs or T cells enriched from blood (not recorded which). The receptor set was obtained from a woman aged 25 to 45 who had recovered from COVID-19. Both conserved end residues are part of each CDR3. A D gene is named only where the DNA matches it firmly. Not all rows give a size; the values are once, few, many and, for expanded clones, a class.

. TRBJ1-1 TRBV3-1/TRBV3-2 . CASSQLPGTEAFF TGTGCCAGCAGCCAACTCCCCGGCACTGAAGCTTTCTTT
. TRBJ2-7 TRBV25-1 . CASSEGWSGHEQYF TGTGCCAGCAGTGAAGGCTGGAGCGGCCACGAGCAGTACTTC
. TRBJ2-1 TRBV2 few CASSEDSGTDNEQFF TGTGCCAGCAGTGAAGACAGCGGAACGGACAATGAGCAGTTCTTC
. TRBJ1-5 TRBV2 . CASSSIGANQPQHF TGTGCCAGCAGTAGTATAGGGGCGAATCAGCCCCAGCATTTT
TRBD2 TRBJ2-1 TRBV18 few CASSPSVPSGGTEQFF TGTGCCAGCTCACCTTCGGTACCTAGCGGGGGGACTGAGCAGTTCTTC
TRBD2 TRBJ2-7 TRBV7-8 once CASSSLAGEQYF TGTGCCAGCAGCTCCCTAGCGGGCGAGCAGTACTTC
TRBD1 TRBJ1-1 TRBV4-2 . CASSQADRVDTEAFF TGTGCCAGCAGCCAGGCAGACAGGGTGGACACTGAAGCTTTCTTT
. TRBJ1-3 TRBV7-6 . CASSHAGASSGNTIYF TGTGCCAGCAGTCACGCTGGGGCGAGCTCTGGAAACACCATATATTTT
TRBD1 TRBJ2-5 TRBV11-3 . CASSSGSTGVYQETQYF TGTGCCAGCAGCTCGGGCTCGACAGGGGTGTACCAAGAGACCCAGTACTTC
. TRBJ2-1 TRBV3-1/TRBV3-2 . CASSQGPSYNEQFF TGTGCCAGCAGCCAAGGTCCTAGCTACAATGAGCAGTTCTTC
. TRBJ1-4 TRBV27 once CASSLSPGGNEKLFF TGTGCCAGCAGTTTATCGCCGGGGGGCAATGAAAAACTGTTTTTT
. TRBJ2-4 TRBV19 . CASSHRVGKNIQYF TGTGCCAGTAGCCACAGGGTTGGCAAAAACATTCAGTACTTC
. TRBJ2-7 TRBV3-1/TRBV3-2 . CASRQSGYYEQYF TGTGCCAGCAGACAAAGCGGTTACTACGAGCAGTACTTC
TRBD2 TRBJ2-1 TRBV27 . CASSPTSGSSYNEQFF TGTGCCAGCAGTCCTACTAGCGGGAGTAGCTACAATGAGCAGTTCTTC
. TRBJ1-1 TRBV4-2 . CASSDRNRAAFF TGTGCCAGCAGCGACAGGAACAGGGCGGCTTTCTTT
TRBD1 TRBJ1-2 TRBV18 . CASKPGQARPNYGYTF TGTGCCAGCAAACCGGGACAGGCAAGACCTAACTATGGCTACACCTTC
. TRBJ1-1 TRBV4-1 . CASSQERGRTNTEAFF TGCGCCAGCAGCCAAGAAAGGGGCAGGACCAACACTGAAGCTTTCTTT
. TRBJ1-3 TRBV9 . CASSVGGNSGNTIYF TGTGCCAGCAGCGTAGGCGGCAACTCTGGAAACACCATATATTTT
TRBD1 TRBJ1-1 TRBV5-1 . CASSWTGGLVGTEAFF TGCGCCAGCAGCTGGACAGGGGGACTAGTGGGCACTGAAGCTTTCTTT
TRBD1 TRBJ1-2 TRBV28 . CASSSLVTGGRGYTF TGTGCCAGCAGTAGTTTGGTAACAGGGGGGAGAGGCTACACCTTC
. TRBJ2-7 TRBV7-9 . CASSLRGTVLYEQYF TGTGCCAGCAGCTTACGGGGGACTGTACTCTACGAGCAGTACTTC
TRBD2 TRBJ2-1 TRBV20-1 . CSASRPSGGPEVYEQFF TGCAGTGCTAGTAGGCCTAGCGGGGGGCCAGAGGTCTATGAGCAGTTCTTC
. TRBJ1-2 TRBV19 . CASSSALRRVGYTF TGTGCCAGTAGTAGCGCACTTCGCCGGGTTGGCTACACCTTC
TRBD1 TRBJ1-1 TRBV30 . CAWSWGQRTEAFF TGTGCCTGGAGTTGGGGACAGCGCACTGAAGCTTTCTTT
TRBD1 TRBJ2-7 TRBV7-2 . CASSHRGTYEQYF TGTGCCAGCAGCCACAGGGGTACCTACGAGCAGTACTTC
. TRBJ2-7 TRBV12-3/TRBV12-4 . CASSLLAYEQYF TGTGCCAGCAGTCTATTAGCCTACGAGCAGTACTTC
. TRBJ1-1 TRBV19 . CAVGDIHTEAFF TGTGCCGTGGGGGACATTCACACTGAAGCTTTCTTT
TRBD1 TRBJ1-2 TRBV10-2 . CASRETGGNYGYTF TGCGCCAGCAGGGAGACAGGGGGCAACTATGGCTACACCTTC
. TRBJ1-1 TRBV5-4 few CASSIEGKGMNTEAFF TGTGCCAGCAGTATCGAAGGCAAGGGGATGAACACTGAAGCTTTCTTT
. TRBJ1-6 TRBV7-2 few CASSSLVGVNSPLHF TGTGCCAGCAGCTCGTTGGTAGGGGTTAATTCACCCCTCCACTTT
TRBD1 TRBJ2-5 TRBV10-2 . CASMGPTGAQETQYF TGCGCCAGCATGGGACCGACAGGGGCACAAGAGACCCAGTACTTC
TRBD2 TRBJ2-5 TRBV30 . CAWSVAGGPDTQYF TGTGCCTGGAGTGTAGCGGGGGGGCCCGACACCCAGTACTTC
. TRBJ2-1 TRBV10-3 many CAISPRTGYNEQFF TGTGCCATCAGTCCTAGGACTGGCTACAATGAGCAGTTCTTC
. TRBJ1-5 TRBV15 . CATSLVRQGNQPQHF TGTGCCACCAGCCTCGTCCGACAGGGCAATCAGCCCCAGCATTTT